Listed here are 8 T cell receptor beta chains from one sample, sequenced in a study of cytomegalovirus exposure and HLA in healthy donors. Both 60 Vbeta primers and 13 Jbeta primers went into the PCR. Using immunoSEQ multiplex PCR, the repertoire was profiled, and TCRdb retains in-frame clones only, with some absent. Of 90,000 to 130,000 clones in the sample, approximately 58% are singletons; the top ten hold roughly 2.2%. The material sequenced was PBMCs. These receptors all stem from a woman in her thirties in good health and CMV-seronegative.

This clone was seen a handful of times. V usage is TRBV7-9 and J usage is TRBJ2-2, with a weak D call TRBD2 (7 bases). The CDR3 totals 14 residues. Germline V gene lookup returns CDR1 SEHNR and CDR2 FQNEAQ (reference sequence). Between the trimmed V and J ends, which lost 6 bases and 6 bases, there was a span of 14 bases. CDR3 DNA: TGTGCCAGCAGTCGGGGGCTAGCGGCCGGGGAGCTGTTTTTT. This gives the protein CASSRGLAAGELFF.

The J gene is TRBJ2-7, the V gene TRBV9; TRBD1 aligns across 7 bases. Germline V gives CDR1 SGDLS, CDR2 YYNGEE. The trim removed 2 bases at V and 7 bases at J, leaving 6 bases unmatched. The CDR3 is 13 residues long. CDR3 in amino acids: CASSVGQDNEQYF. The CDR3 DNA reads TGTGCCAGCAGCGTCGGACAGGACAATGAGCAGTACTTC.

This chain uses TRBV10-3 with TRBJ1-5, with 7 bases aligning to TRBD1. In germline, CDR1 is ENHRY, CDR2 SYGVKD. The V gene end was trimmed by 11 bases and the J gene end by 7 bases; junction bases not matched to a gene: 11. The CDR3 consists of 13 residues. The CDR3 coding sequence is TGTGCCGCCCGGACAGGCCGGGAGCAGCCCCAGCATTTT. Translation: CAARTGREQPQHF.

This rearrangement joins TRBV11-2 to TRBJ2-7, with TRBD2 matching over 9 bases. V trimming: 1 base; J trimming: 5 bases; junction bases outside the gene matches: 18. The CDR3 has 19 amino acids. Germline V gene lookup returns CDR1 SGHAT and CDR2 FQNNGV. CDR3 sequence: CASSLASIGWLAGIDEQYF. Written as DNA, the CDR3 is TGTGCCAGCAGCTTAGCGTCAATAGGGTGGCTAGCGGGAATCGACGAGCAGTACTTC.

The chain has TRBV7-2 and TRBJ2-2; tentatively, D is TRBD1 (6 bases). Germline V CDR1 and CDR2: SGHTA, FQGNSA. Trimming removed 3 bases at V and 3 bases at J, with 14 bases between. CDR3 length: 16 residues. DNA of the CDR3: TGTGCCAGCAGCTTTACAGGGTCCAGGGACACCGGGGAGCTGTTTTTT. Translating gives CASSFTGSRDTGELFF.

The chain has TRBV14 and TRBJ2-2, with 8 bases matching TRBD2. This CDR3 contains 15 residues. After removal of 4 bases from V and 4 bases from J, the junction contained 5 bases not matched to a gene. CDR1 SGHDN and CDR2 FVKESK come from the germline V gene. In DNA, the CDR3 is TGTGCCAGCAGCCCCGTAGCGGGAATCACCGGGGAGCTGTTTTTT. Translated: CASSPVAGITGELFF.

The gene calls are TRBV30 and TRBJ1-1; 7 nucleotides match TRBD1. CDR3 size: 12 residues. CDR1 is GTSNPN and CDR2 is SVGIG in the germline V gene (reference sequence). The junction had 8 bases not matched to a gene; V was cut back by 4 bases and J by 9 bases. CDR3 DNA sequence: TGTGCCTGGACCCAGGGGGACGGGAAAGCTTTCTTT. Its translation is CAWTQGDGKAFF.

This CDR3 is CATSSSGILNTEAFF. The CDR3 bases are TGTGCCACCAGCAGCTCAGGAATTTTGAACACTGAAGCTTTCTTT. This rearrangement joins TRBV15 to TRBJ1-1; D unresolved. The germline CDR1 and CDR2 sequences are LNHNV and YYDKDF (reference sequence). The CDR3 has 15 amino acids. V was cut by 3 bases and J by 0 bases, with 11 bases left in between.